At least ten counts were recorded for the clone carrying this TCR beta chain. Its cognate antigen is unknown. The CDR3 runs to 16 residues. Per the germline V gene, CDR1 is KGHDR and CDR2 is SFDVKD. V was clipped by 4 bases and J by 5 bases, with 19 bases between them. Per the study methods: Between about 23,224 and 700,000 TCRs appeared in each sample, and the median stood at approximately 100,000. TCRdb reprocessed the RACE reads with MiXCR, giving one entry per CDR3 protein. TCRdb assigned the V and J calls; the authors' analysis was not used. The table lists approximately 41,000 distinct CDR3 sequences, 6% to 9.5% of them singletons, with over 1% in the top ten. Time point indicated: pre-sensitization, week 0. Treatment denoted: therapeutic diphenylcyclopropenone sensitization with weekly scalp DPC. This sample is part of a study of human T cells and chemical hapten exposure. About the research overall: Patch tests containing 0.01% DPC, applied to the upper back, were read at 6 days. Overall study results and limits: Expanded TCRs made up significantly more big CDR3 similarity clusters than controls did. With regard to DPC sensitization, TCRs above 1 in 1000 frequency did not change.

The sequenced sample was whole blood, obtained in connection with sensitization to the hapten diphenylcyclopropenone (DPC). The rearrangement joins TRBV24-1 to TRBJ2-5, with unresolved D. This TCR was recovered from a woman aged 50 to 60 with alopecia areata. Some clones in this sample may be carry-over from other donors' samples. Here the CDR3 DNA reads TGTGCCACCAGTGAACATGGACGTCGAGCGTCGGAGACCCAGTACTTC. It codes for CATSEHGRRASETQYF.